The 23 T cell receptor beta chains reported below all come from one sample, sequenced in a study of blood T cells in healthy people across ages. Alongside a J-beta primer mix, a sample-barcoded 5' primer served in a second PCR lasting about 7 to 12 cycles. TCRdb reanalysed the 5' RACE reads using MiXCR and keeps one entry per CDR3 protein. This table has 1 million to 1.2 million distinct CDR3 sequences, roughly two fifths appearing once. Sequencing used blood. Receptors originate from a man aged 18 to 29 in good health.

In its sample, this clonotype was seen a few times. V is TRBV5-5 and J is TRBJ1-1; D call uncertain. CDR3 length: 13 residues. The V end was cut by 4 bases, the J end by 2 bases, with 9 bases between. Germline V gives CDR1 SGHKS, CDR2 YYEKEE (reference sequence). The CDR3 region has the DNA TGTGCCAGCAGCACATTTCCAAACACTGAAGCTTTCTTT. This sequence encodes CASSTFPNTEAFF.

This clonotype was observed a handful of times. The chain links TRBV2 to TRBJ1-5; a possible D gene is TRBD1 (6 bases). The CDR3 has 21 residues. V gave up 6 bases and J gave up 2 bases, with 32 bases separating them. Looked up from germline, CDR1 is SNHLY and CDR2 is FYNNEI. The CDR3 spells CASRKSGASPNPHKGNQPQHF. The CDR3 DNA follows: TGTGCCAGCAGGAAGTCAGGGGCTAGCCCAAACCCCCATAAGGGCAATCAGCCCCAGCATTTT.

The rearrangement joins TRBV15 to TRBJ1-1; TRBD1 aligns across 8 bases. After removal of 1 base from V and 8 bases from J, the junction contained 6 bases not matched to a gene. Germline V gene sequence: CDR1 LNHNV, CDR2 YYDKDF (reference sequence). The CDR3 length is 14 residues. CDR3 sequence reads: CATSRVGQVVEAFF. Written as DNA, the CDR3 is TGTGCCACCAGCAGAGTGGGACAGGTTGTCGAAGCTTTCTTT.

This clonotype was detected a few times. This sequence joins TRBV7-9 and TRBJ1-1; TRBD1 might be the D (5 bases). CDR1 SEHNR and CDR2 FQNEAQ come from the germline V gene (reference sequence). Trimming removed 6 bases from V and 1 base from J, with 21 bases in between. The CDR3 loop spans 17 amino acids. CDR3 in DNA: TGTGCCAGCAGTTCGATCCGAGCCAGGGAATCGAACACTGAAGCTTTCTTT. Translating gives CASSSIRARESNTEAFF.

The CDR3 nucleotides are TGTGCCAGCAGTGATTCCCACCAGGGGGGAGGTTATAATTCACCCCTCCACTTT. Translating it yields CASSDSHQGGGYNSPLHF. This rearrangement joins TRBV25-1 to TRBJ1-6; 7 bases are a match to TRBD1. The V gene's germline CDR1 is MGHDK and CDR2 SYGVNS. Unmatched junction bases numbered 12, after V lost 3 bases and J lost 4 bases. The CDR3 spans 18 residues.

The rearrangement uses TRBV20-1 and TRBJ2-2, with D perhaps TRBD1 (5 bases). This CDR3 comprises 16 residues. V was pared by 1 base and J by 0 bases, with 12 bases between. CDR1 is DFQATT, CDR2 SNEGSKA, per germline (reference sequence). CDR3 residues: CSARGEGVSNTGELFF. CDR3 nucleotides: TGCAGTGCTAGAGGTGAAGGGGTTTCGAACACCGGGGAGCTGTTTTTT.

The J gene is TRBJ1-2, the V gene TRBV3-1, with D tentatively TRBD1 (5 bases). From germline, CDR1 is LGHDT and CDR2 YNNKEL (reference sequence). CDR3 length equals 14 residues. Trimming took 4 bases from V and 8 from J, leaving 17 bases between them. CDR3 sequence (DNA): TGTGCCAGCAGCCCCGGGACTCCCGACCGCGGCTACACCTTC. Its translation is CASSPGTPDRGYTF.

A few counts support this clonotype. The J gene is TRBJ1-4, the V gene TRBV12-3 or TRBV12-4; 9 nucleotides line up with TRBD1. This CDR3 spans 15 amino acids. V dropped 5 bases and J dropped 8; count of bases not matched to a gene: 9. The chain's CDR3 is CASSPNQQGAEKLFF. In DNA form, the CDR3 reads TGTGCCAGCAGTCCCAACCAACAGGGGGCGGAAAAACTGTTTTTT.

This chain joins TRBV10-3 and TRBJ2-1; tentative D call: TRBD1 (5 bases). Between the trimmed V and J ends, which lost 10 bases and 5 bases, there was a span of 9 bases. The CDR3 loop spans 11 amino acids. Germline CDR1 is ENHRY and CDR2 is SYGVKD. The DNA of the CDR3 is TGTGCCACCAGGGTTGACAATGAGCAGTTCTTC. This codes for CATRVDNEQFF.

The chain joins TRBV5-1 to TRBJ2-5; 7 positions agree with TRBD2. The CDR3 is 16 amino acids. J lost 5 bases, V lost 3 bases, and 13 bases had no gene match. In germline, CDR1 is SGHRS, CDR2 YFSETQ. The CDR3 loop reads CASSSSGAGEWETQYF. CDR3 in DNA: TGCGCCAGCAGCTCCAGCGGGGCAGGCGAGTGGGAGACCCAGTACTTC.

This clonotype appeared a few times. The CDR3 DNA is TGTGCCAGCAGCCAACGTAGGGTTCGGACAGATACGCAGTATTTT. It yields the protein CASSQRRVRTDTQYF. This sequence joins TRBV7-2 and TRBJ2-3; no clear D. This CDR3 has 15 amino acids. Germline CDR1 reads SGHTA; CDR2 reads FQGNSA. V lost 5 bases and J lost 3, with 15 bases in between.

This clonotype was seen more than once but under ten times. The chain recombines TRBV6-2 or TRBV6-3 with TRBJ1-1, with 9 bases matching TRBD1. V shed 2 bases, J shed 4 bases, and the junction held 5 bases outside the gene matches. The CDR3 covers 15 residues. Per germline, CDR1 MNHEY and CDR2 SVGEGT. The DNA for the CDR3 is TGTGCCAGCAGTTACCTCGGGACAGGGATCACTGAAGCTTTCTTT. Its protein is CASSYLGTGITEAFF.

This clonotype was counted a few times. This chain uses TRBV4-1 with TRBJ2-1; D possibly matches TRBD1 or TRBD2 (5 bases each). Germline CDR1 MGHRA, CDR2 YSYEKL. CDR3 length: 14 residues. Trimming took off 3 bases at V and 4 bases at J, with 10 bases between the two ends. This CDR3 reads CASSQGPEYNEQFF. The CDR3, as DNA: TGCGCCAGCAGCCAGGGACCCGAATACAATGAGCAGTTCTTC.

The V call is TRBV19, the J call TRBJ1-2; unclear D gene. CDR1 and CDR2 (germline): LNHDA, SQIVND (reference sequence). This CDR3 has 15 residues. V was shortened by 1 base and J by 0 bases, with 9 bases between the two germline ends. CDR3 loop: CASSIVQPTNYGYTF. In DNA, the CDR3 is TGTGCCAGTAGTATAGTACAGCCAACTAACTATGGCTACACCTTC.

This CDR3 is CASSYGPAGWTDTQYF. CDR3 DNA: TGTGCCAGCAGTTACGGGCCAGCAGGTTGGACAGATACGCAGTATTTT. This chain connects TRBV6-2 or TRBV6-3 to TRBJ2-3, with D unresolved. CDR1 and CDR2 from the germline V gene are MNHEY and SVGEGT. Trimming took 2 bases from V and 3 from J, leaving 15 bases between them. The CDR3 sequence is 16 residues long.

This chain links TRBV12-3 or TRBV12-4 with TRBJ1-2; 7 nucleotides agree with TRBD1. The V segment lost 10 bases and the J segment 3 bases; nucleotides outside the gene matches: 8. The CDR3 is made up of 13 amino acids. CDR3 in amino acids: CANSPGQDYGYTF. The CDR3 coding sequence is TGTGCCAACAGCCCTGGACAGGACTATGGCTACACCTTC.

In the case of this clonotype: One end of the junction does not line up with germline, which may come from a read error. This sequence joins TRBV2 and TRBJ2-1, with 12 bases matching TRBD2. The CDR3 sequence is 14 residues long. CDR1 is SNHLY and CDR2 is FYNNEI in the germline V gene. The CDR3 nucleotides read TGTGCCTGCAGTAGGGGACTAGCGGGCAATGAGCAGTTCTTC. Its protein is CACSRGLAGNEQFF.

V and J are TRBV7-9 and TRBJ1-3; D gene ambiguous. The ends were cut back, 6 bases at V and 2 bases at J, with 5 bases in the middle. Looked up from germline, CDR1 is SEHNR and CDR2 is FQNEAQ (reference sequence). The CDR3 spans 12 residues. CDR3 amino acids: CASRPTGNTIYF. CDR3 in DNA: TGTGCCAGCAGACCGACTGGAAACACCATATATTTT.

This chain joins TRBV20-1 and TRBJ1-4, with TRBD1 identical over 8 bases. The CDR3 is 13 amino acids. The trim removed 5 bases at V and 8 bases at J, leaving 7 bases unmatched. Germline V gives CDR1 DFQATT, CDR2 SNEGSKA (reference sequence). This chain's CDR3 is CSAGTDRAEKLFF. The DNA of the CDR3 is TGCAGTGCTGGGACGGACAGGGCAGAAAAACTGTTTTTT.

This chain links TRBV7-2 with TRBJ2-7, with D unclear. The germline V and J ends were trimmed by 2 bases and 2 bases, with 16 bases remaining between them. CDR1 and CDR2 from the germline V gene are SGHTA and FQGNSA. The CDR3 is 16 residues long. The DNA for the CDR3 is TGTGCCAGCAGCTTAATTGCATTTGGAAGGGCCTACGAGCAGTACTTC. Translation: CASSLIAFGRAYEQYF.

This clonotype was recorded a few times. The V gene is TRBV7-9, the J gene TRBJ2-1, with D tentatively TRBD2 (7 bases). Trimming stripped 1 base from V and 8 bases from J, with 15 bases between. This CDR3 has 15 residues. The germline CDR1 and CDR2 sequences are SEHNR and FQNEAQ (reference sequence). The CDR3 spells CASSLGGGGFHEQFF. The CDR3 nucleotides are TGTGCCAGCAGCTTAGGCGGGGGCGGGTTTCATGAGCAGTTCTTC.

The chain carries TRBV29-1 and TRBJ1-1, with D possibly matching TRBD1 (5 bases). V was shortened by 8 bases and J by 0 bases, with 10 bases between the two germline ends. In germline, CDR1 is SQVTM, CDR2 ANQGSEA. This CDR3 region has 12 residues. CDR3 bases: TGCAGCTCCCGGACAATGAACACTGAAGCTTTCTTT. Protein sequence: CSSRTMNTEAFF.

The CDR3: CASSLQGNKTYNEQFF. The CDR3 bases are TGTGCCAGCAGTCTACAGGGAAATAAGACCTACAATGAGCAGTTCTTC. V gene TRBV28 combines with J gene TRBJ2-1; D might be TRBD1 (6 bases). This CDR3 is 16 amino acids long. The germline gives CDR1 MDHEN, CDR2 SYDVKM. Trimming left V 5 bases short and J 2 bases short, with 16 bases between.